Listed here is a single T cell receptor beta chain. Its target is unknown. This entry comes from a study of cytomegalovirus exposure and HLA in healthy donors. Overall study results and limits: Later on, an analysis found that several of the most significant clusters appeared to be linked to common viral pathogens, which included parvovirus B19. Rates of TCR association differed by HLA locus in a later analysis, with DRB1 highest and HLA-C lowest. More clonal expansion characterized HLA-associated TCR beta chains than equally common others in a later analysis.

Likely unrecorded immune exposures existed in these nominally healthy donors. This PCR relied on a set of 60 Vbeta primers and 13 Jbeta primers. Measured with immunoSEQ multiplex PCR; TCRdb has only the in-frame clones, and not every one. The profile shows around 140,000 clones, roughly 85% of them singletons. Trimming shortened V by 8 bases and J by 4 bases, and 14 bases separated the two germline ends. Germline V CDR1 and CDR2: SQVTM, ANQGSEA. The CDR3 has 12 amino acids. The material sequenced was PBMCs. This clonotype originated in a man in his forties in good health and CMV-seronegative. The chain employs TRBV29-1 and TRBJ1-2; the D is unclear. The CDR3, as DNA: TGCAGCACTAGGGAGACCGGCTATGGCTACACCTTC. It codes for CSTRETGYGYTF.